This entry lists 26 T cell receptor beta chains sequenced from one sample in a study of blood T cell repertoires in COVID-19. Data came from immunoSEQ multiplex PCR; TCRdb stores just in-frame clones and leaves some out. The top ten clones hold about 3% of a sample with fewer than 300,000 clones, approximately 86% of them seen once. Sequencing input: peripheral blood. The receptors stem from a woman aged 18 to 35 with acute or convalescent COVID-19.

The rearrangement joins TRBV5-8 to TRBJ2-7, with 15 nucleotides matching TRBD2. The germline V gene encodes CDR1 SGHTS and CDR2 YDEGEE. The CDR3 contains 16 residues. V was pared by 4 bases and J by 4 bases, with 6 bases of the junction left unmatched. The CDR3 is CASSGRTSGRGYEQYF. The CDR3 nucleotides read TGTGCCAGCAGCGGGAGGACTAGCGGGAGGGGGTACGAGCAGTACTTC.

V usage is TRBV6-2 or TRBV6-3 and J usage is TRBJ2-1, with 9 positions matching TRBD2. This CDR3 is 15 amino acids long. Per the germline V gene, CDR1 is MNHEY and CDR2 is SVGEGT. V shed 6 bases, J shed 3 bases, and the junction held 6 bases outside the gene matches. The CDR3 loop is CASSLLAGDYNEQFF. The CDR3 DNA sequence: TGTGCCAGCAGCCTACTAGCGGGCGACTACAATGAGCAGTTCTTC.

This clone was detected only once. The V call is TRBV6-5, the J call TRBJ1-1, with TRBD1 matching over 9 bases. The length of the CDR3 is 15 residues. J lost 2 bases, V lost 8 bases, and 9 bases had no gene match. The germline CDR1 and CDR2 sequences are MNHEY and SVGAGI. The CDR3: CASGGTGKSNTEAFF. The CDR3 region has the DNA TGTGCCAGCGGCGGGACAGGGAAAAGCAACACTGAAGCTTTCTTT.

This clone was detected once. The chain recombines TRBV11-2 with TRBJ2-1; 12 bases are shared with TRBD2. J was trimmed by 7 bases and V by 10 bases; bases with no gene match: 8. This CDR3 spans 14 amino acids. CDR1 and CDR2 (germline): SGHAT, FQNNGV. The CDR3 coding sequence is TGTGCCACTAGCGGGAGGGCCGACGGGAATGAGCAGTTCTTC. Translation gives CATSGRADGNEQFF.

As DNA, the CDR3 is TGCGCCAGCACGCCGGACAGAGGCCTCGAGCAGTACTTC. Translation gives CASTPDRGLEQYF. The chain uses TRBV10-2 and TRBJ2-7, with D possibly TRBD1 on 6 matching bases. The CDR3 consists of 13 residues. Germline V CDR1 and CDR2: WSHSY, SAAADI. Between the trimmed V and J ends, which lost 7 bases and 6 bases, there was a span of 16 bases.

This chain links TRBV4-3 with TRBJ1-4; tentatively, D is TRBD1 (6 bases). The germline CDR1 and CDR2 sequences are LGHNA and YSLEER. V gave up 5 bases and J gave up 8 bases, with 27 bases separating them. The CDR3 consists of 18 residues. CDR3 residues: CASSYKGSSTGWGEKLFF. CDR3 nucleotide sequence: TGCGCCAGCAGCTATAAAGGGAGCTCAACAGGGTGGGGCGAAAAACTGTTTTTT.

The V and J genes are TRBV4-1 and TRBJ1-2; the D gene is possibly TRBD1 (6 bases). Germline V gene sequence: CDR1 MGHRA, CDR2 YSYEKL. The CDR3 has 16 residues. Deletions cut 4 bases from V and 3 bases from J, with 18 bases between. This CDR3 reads CASSPQTGYLDYGYTF. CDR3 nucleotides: TGCGCCAGCAGCCCCCAGACAGGCTACCTCGACTATGGCTACACCTTC.

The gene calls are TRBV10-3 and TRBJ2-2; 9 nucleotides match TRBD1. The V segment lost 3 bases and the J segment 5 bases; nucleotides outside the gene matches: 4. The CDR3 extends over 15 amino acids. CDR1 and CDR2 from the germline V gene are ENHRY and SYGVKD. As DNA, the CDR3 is TGTGCCATCAGTGATGCCGGACAGGGGACCGGGGAGCTGTTTTTT. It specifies CAISDAGQGTGELFF.

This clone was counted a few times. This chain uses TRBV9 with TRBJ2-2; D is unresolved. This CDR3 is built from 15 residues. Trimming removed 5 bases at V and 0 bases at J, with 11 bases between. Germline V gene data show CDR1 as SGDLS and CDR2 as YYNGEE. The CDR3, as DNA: TGTGCCAGCAGTTGGGCTTTCACGAACACCGGGGAGCTGTTTTTT. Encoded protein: CASSWAFTNTGELFF.

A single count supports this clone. As DNA, the CDR3 is TGTGCCAGCAGCCCCAGGGGCAGCCAAAACACCGGGGAGCTGTTTTTT. This gives the protein CASSPRGSQNTGELFF. This sequence joins TRBV9 and TRBJ2-2, with D tentatively TRBD1 (6 bases). Germline assignment: CDR1 SGDLS and CDR2 YYNGEE. This CDR3 is built from 16 residues. V was clipped by 4 bases and J by 2 bases, with 15 bases between them. Together with reference TRBV9 and TRBJ2-2, the CDR3 gives the full variable domain: DSGVTQTPKHLITATGQRVTLRCSPRSGDLSVYWYQQSLDQGLQFLIQYYNGEERAKGNILERFSAQQFPDLHSELNLSSLELGDSALYFCASSPRGSQNTGELFFGEGSRLTVL.

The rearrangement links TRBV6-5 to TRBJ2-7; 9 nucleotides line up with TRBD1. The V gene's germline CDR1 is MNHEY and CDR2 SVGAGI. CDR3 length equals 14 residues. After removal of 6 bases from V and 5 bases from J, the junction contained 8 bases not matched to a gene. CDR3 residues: CASRLGQGIDEQYF. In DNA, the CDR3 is TGTGCCAGCAGACTGGGACAGGGAATCGACGAGCAGTACTTC.

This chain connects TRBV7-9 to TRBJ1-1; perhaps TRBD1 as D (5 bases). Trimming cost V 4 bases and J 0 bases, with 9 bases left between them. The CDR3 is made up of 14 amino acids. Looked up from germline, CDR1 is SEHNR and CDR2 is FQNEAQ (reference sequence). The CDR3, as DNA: TGTGCCAGCAGCTCGGGACTCCTGAACACTGAAGCTTTCTTT. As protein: CASSSGLLNTEAFF.

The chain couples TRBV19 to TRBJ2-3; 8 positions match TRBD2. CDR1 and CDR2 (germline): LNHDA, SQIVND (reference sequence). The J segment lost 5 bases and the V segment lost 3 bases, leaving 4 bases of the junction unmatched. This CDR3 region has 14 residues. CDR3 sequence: CASSIRTSRDTQYF. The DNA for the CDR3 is TGTGCCAGTAGTATCCGGACTAGCCGAGATACGCAGTATTTT.

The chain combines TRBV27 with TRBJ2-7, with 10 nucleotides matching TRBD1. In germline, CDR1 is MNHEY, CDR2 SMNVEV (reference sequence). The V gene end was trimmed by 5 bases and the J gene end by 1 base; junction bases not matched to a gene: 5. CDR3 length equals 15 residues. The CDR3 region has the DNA TGTGCCAGCAGTAGGCGACAGGGGGCGTCCTACGAGCAGTACTTC. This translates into CASSRRQGASYEQYF.

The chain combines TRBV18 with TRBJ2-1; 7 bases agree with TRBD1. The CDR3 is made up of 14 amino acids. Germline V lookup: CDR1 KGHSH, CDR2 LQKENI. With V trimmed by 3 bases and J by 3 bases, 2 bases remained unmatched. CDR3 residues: CASSPRDSYNEQFF. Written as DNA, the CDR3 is TGTGCCAGCTCACCCCGGGACAGCTACAATGAGCAGTTCTTC.

This chain's CDR3 is CASIPKGHRGRIYNEQFF. For the CDR3, the DNA is TGTGCCAGCATCCCCAAGGGTCACAGGGGGCGGATTTACAATGAGCAGTTCTTC. The chain carries TRBV28 and TRBJ2-1; TRBD1 matches at 9 bases. The V gene end was trimmed by 7 bases and the J gene end by 4 bases; junction bases not matched to a gene: 17. The CDR3 length is 18 residues. The germline V gene encodes CDR1 MDHEN and CDR2 SYDVKM.

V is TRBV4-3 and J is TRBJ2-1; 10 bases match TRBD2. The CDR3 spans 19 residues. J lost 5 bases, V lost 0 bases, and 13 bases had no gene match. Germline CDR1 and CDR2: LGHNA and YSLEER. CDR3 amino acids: CASSQDRRLAGVGDNEQFF. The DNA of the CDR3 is TGCGCCAGCAGCCAAGATCGCAGGCTAGCGGGAGTCGGGGACAATGAGCAGTTCTTC.

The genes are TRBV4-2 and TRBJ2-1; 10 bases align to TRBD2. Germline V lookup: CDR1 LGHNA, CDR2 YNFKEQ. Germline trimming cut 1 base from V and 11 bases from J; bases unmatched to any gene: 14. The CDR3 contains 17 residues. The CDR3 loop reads CASSQGEAAGGIPKQFF. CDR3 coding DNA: TGTGCCAGCAGCCAAGGAGAGGCAGCGGGAGGGATTCCAAAGCAGTTCTTC.

This CDR3 is CASSLPIGTGDSPNTEAFF. The CDR3 nucleotides read TGTGCCAGCAGCCTACCCATTGGGACAGGGGATTCCCCGAACACTGAAGCTTTCTTT. The V gene is TRBV3-1 (or the pseudogene TRBV3-2), the J gene TRBJ1-1; 10 positions agree with TRBD1. The germline gives CDR1 LGHDT, CDR2 YNNKEL (reference sequence). The CDR3 is made up of 19 amino acids. The V and J ends lost 4 bases and 1 base, in that order; junction bases with no gene match: 15.

The DNA of the CDR3 is TGTGCCAGCAGACCGGGAGGACGCACAGATACGCAGTATTTT. Protein: CASRPGGRTDTQYF. The rearrangement uses TRBV6-6 and TRBJ2-3, with 7 nucleotides matching TRBD2. Germline CDR1 is MNHNY and CDR2 is SVGAGI (reference sequence). The junction had 4 bases not matched to a gene; V was cut back by 6 bases and J by 1 base. The CDR3 totals 14 residues.

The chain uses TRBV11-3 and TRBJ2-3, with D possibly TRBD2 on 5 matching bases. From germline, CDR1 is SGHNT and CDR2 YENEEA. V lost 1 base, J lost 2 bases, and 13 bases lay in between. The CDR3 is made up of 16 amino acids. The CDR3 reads CASSLGYPGSTDTQYF. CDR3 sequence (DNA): TGTGCCAGCAGCTTAGGCTACCCGGGGTCCACAGATACGCAGTATTTT.

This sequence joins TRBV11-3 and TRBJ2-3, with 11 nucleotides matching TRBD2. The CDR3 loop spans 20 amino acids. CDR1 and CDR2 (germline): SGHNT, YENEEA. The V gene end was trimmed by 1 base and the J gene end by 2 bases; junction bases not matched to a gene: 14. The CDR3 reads CASSLGPTSGSAGFTDTQYF. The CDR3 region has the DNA TGTGCCAGCAGCTTAGGGCCCACTAGCGGGAGCGCCGGTTTCACAGATACGCAGTATTTT.

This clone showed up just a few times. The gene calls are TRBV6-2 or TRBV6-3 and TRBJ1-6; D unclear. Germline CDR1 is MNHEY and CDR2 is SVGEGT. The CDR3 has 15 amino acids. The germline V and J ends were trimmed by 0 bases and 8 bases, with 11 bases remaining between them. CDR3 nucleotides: TGTGCCAGCAGTTACTCTTCCGGGAGGGATTCACCCCTCCACTTT. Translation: CASSYSSGRDSPLHF.

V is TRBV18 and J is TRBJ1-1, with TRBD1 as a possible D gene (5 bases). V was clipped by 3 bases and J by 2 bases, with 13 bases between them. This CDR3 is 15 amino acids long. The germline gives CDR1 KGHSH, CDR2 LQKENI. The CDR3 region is CASSPDLTANTEAFF. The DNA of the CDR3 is TGTGCCAGCTCACCCGACTTGACAGCTAACACTGAAGCTTTCTTT.

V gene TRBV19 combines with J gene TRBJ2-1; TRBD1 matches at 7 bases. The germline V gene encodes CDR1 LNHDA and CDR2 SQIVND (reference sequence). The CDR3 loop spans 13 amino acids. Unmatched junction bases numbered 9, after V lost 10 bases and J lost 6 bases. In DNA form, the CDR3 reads TGTGCCATCGAGGACAGGTCGACCAATGAGCAGTTCTTC. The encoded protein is CAIEDRSTNEQFF.

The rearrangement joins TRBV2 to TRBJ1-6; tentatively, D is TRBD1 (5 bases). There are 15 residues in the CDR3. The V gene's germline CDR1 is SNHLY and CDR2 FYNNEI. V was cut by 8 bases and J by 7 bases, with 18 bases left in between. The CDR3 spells CASGFGGGSNSPLHF. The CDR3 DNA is TGTGCCAGCGGATTCGGGGGAGGGAGCAATTCACCCCTCCACTTT.